This paragraph covers one T cell receptor beta chain sequence. The sample holds a few counts of this clone. Its binding antigen is unknown. No base-level quality is on record; no much larger clone is a single base apart. The source of the sample is a study of blood T cell repertoires in COVID-19 (dated by TCRdb to 2019 to 2021). The study in broad terms: Samples covering the acute and convalescent phases of COVID-19 were provided by collaborators in the United States, Italy and Spain. The repertoires were released in a freely available public database intended as a resource for research on the immune response to SARS-CoV-2. The sample metadata nearly always contained a de-identified subject ID, COVID-19 status, age in years and sex. The material from the prospective study consisted of cDNA or gDNA derived from T cells, B-cell-depleted T cells, or PBMCs. Samples were obtained from the ongoing ImmuneRACE study (first 160 participants) and from 1,254 subjects provided by 6 global collaborators. Where HLA class I and class II types were available, the types were taken from metadata supplied by the sample provider, not from assay-based typing. Deeply sampled blood TCRbeta repertoires from subjects exposed to, actively infected with, or recovered from COVID-19 were included in the dataset.

One collaborating source in Seattle enrolled patients during active infection and followed them longitudinally through the course of disease. Each collaborating institution followed its own protocols to collect whole blood in K2EDTA tubes. For TCRbeta analysis, collaborators shipped samples in one of three forms: frozen whole blood, isolated PBMCs, or DNA extracted from either of those sample types. TCRbeta CDR3 regions were amplified from genomic DNA using the immunoSEQ Assay, a bias-controlled multiplex PCR. The original methods were these. Within the assay, amplification of reference gene primers was used to estimate how many nucleated cells each sample contained. To quantify the absolute abundance of each unique TCRbeta CDR3 rearrangement, sequence reads were collapsed and filtered. For each sample, productive Simpson clonality was calculated as the square root of Simpson's diversity index across productive rearrangements. This is the immuneACCESS table as TCRdb keeps it, with only in-frame sequences that have V and J called. A part of the clones is gone; compared with another copy, unresolved V genes explain less than half, and the rest is unexplained. V and J calls and clone size are those listed in that table; D and trimming were worked out from the DNA. The sample includes about 210,000 clones, with over 75% observed a single time. In total, the top ten clones hold more than 2% of the sample.

Taken from cysteine to phenylalanine, the CDR3 has 15 residues. Just CDR3 DNA is preserved here, 45 bases in frame from base 1. At the junction V is shortened by 3 bases and J by 3 bases; bases outside the gene matches: 2. CDR1 and CDR2 are read off the germline V gene as MNHNS and SASEGT. Findings and caveats that apply to the study as a whole: Clinical and demographic metadata were provided uncurated, with the amount varying by source and participant.

The receptor chain draws on TRBV6-1 and TRBJ2-1, and TRBD2 aligns with 10 junction nucleotides. The source material was peripheral blood. This clonotype was obtained from a woman between 65 and 79 years old with COVID-19, enrolled during active disease. The DNA sequence follows: TGTGCCAGCAGTGAGTTAGCGGGAGGCTACAATGAGCAGTTCTTC. This sequence encodes CASSELAGGYNEQFF.